Here is one T cell receptor beta chain with its context. Its antigen is not known. In the PCR, 60 Vbeta and 13 Jbeta primers were used. Sequencing was performed with immunoSEQ multiplex PCR; in TCRdb, only in-frame clones are kept and a portion is missing. The sample has some 170,000 clones; roughly 79% are singletons. Healthy bone marrow donors supplied every sample. The data derive from a study of cytomegalovirus exposure and HLA in healthy donors. Study as a whole: In terms of ancestry, the Caucasian-associated cluster contained roughly 80% of the 398 genotyped donors.

Whole-study results and caveats: A missense variant in DCLRE1C was later tied to TCR beta V- and J-gene trimming. Presence/absence comparisons presumed near-even sequencing depth among donors.

Germline V CDR1 and CDR2: SEHNR, FQNEAQ (reference sequence). V lost 5 bases, J lost 4 bases, and 14 bases stayed unmatched. CDR3 length: 17 residues. The sequenced material came from PBMCs. The TCR originated in a woman aged 18-29 years in good health and CMV-seropositive. The V and J genes are TRBV7-9 and TRBJ1-3; 7 bases map to TRBD1. The CDR3 nucleotides read TGTGCCAGCAGCGCAAAGACAGGACAGGCGGTGGGAAACACCATATATTTT. It translates to CASSAKTGQAVGNTIYF.